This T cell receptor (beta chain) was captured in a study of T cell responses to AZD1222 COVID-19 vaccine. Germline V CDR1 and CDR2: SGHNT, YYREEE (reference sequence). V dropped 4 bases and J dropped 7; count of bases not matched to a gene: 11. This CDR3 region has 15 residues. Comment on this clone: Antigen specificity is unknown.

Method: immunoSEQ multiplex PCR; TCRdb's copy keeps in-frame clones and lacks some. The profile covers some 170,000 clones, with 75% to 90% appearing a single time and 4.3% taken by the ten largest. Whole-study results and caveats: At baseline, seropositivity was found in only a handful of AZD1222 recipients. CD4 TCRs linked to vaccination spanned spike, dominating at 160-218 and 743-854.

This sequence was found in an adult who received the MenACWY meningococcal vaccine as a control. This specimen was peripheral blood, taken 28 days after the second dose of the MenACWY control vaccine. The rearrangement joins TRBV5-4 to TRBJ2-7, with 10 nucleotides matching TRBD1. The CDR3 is CASSRPGQGLGEQYF. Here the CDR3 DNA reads TGTGCCAGCAGCAGACCGGGACAGGGGTTGGGGGAGCAGTACTTC.